This T cell receptor beta chain stems from a study of T cell repertoires in cytomegalovirus infection. Study as a whole: CMV epitopes that were recently identified and HLA-C-restricted were used alongside well-studied HLA-B-restricted ones. Whole-study findings and limits: CMV-specific TCR beta clonotypes restricted by HLA-C dominated the ex vivo response. Cumulated frequencies of public TCR beta families served to identify carriers of CMV plus the relevant HLA.

TCRdb processed the reads anew with MiXCR; each CDR3 protein has one entry. The sample lists about 890,000 distinct CDR3 sequences, around a third seen once, with about 14% in the top ten. Note on this clonotype: The antigen is not known.

The material sequenced was cultured CD8+ T cells from PBMCs, taken from culture after CMV antigen stimulation. The receptor was isolated from a human donor in good health (CMV status not recorded). Some clones in this sample may be carry-over from other donors' samples.

The CDR3 DNA reads as TGTGCCAGCAGTTTAATTTCAGGGAACGACTATGGCTACACCTTC. Translation gives CASSLISGNDYGYTF. The V gene is TRBV27, the J gene TRBJ1-2; tentative D call: TRBD1 (5 bases). The length of the CDR3 is 15 residues. Trimming removed 2 bases from V and 3 bases from J, with 13 bases in between. Germline V gene sequence: CDR1 MNHEY, CDR2 SMNVEV (reference sequence).